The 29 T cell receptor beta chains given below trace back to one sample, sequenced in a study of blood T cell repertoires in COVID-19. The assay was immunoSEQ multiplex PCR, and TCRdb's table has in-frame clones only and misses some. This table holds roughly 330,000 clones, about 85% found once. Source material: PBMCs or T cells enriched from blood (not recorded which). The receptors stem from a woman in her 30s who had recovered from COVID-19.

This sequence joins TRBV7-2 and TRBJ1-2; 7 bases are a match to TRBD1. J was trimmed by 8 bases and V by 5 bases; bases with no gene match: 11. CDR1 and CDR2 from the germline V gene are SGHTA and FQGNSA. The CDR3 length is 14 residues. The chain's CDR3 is CASSLRQGRDGYTF. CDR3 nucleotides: TGTGCCAGCAGCCTCAGACAGGGAAGGGACGGCTACACCTTC.

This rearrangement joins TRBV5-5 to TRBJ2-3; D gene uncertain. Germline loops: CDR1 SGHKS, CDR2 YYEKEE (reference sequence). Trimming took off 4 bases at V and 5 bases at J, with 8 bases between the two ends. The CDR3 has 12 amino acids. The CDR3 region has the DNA TGTGCCAGCAGCCCCCAACTAGATACGCAGTATTTT. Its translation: CASSPQLDTQYF.

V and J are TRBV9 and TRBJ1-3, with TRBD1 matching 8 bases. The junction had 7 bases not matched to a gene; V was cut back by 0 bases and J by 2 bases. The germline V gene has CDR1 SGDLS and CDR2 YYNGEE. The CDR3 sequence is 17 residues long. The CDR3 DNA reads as TGTGCCAGCAGCGTAGGGGGCCAGGGGGCAGCTGGAAACACCATATATTTT. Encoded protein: CASSVGGQGAAGNTIYF.

CDR3 in DNA: TGTGCCAGCTTCACCGGGACAGTTTACACCGGGGAGCTGTTTTTT. Translation gives CASFTGTVYTGELFF. The V call is TRBV6-6, the J call TRBJ2-2; 7 bases align to TRBD1. V shed 8 bases and J 3 bases; nucleotides not matched to a gene: 9. Germline V CDR1 and CDR2: MNHNY, SVGAGI (reference sequence). The CDR3 has 15 amino acids.

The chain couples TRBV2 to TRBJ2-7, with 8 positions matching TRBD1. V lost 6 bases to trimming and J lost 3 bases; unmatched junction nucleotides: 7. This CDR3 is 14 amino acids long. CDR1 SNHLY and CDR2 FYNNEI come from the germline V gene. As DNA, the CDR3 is TGTGCCAGCAGGGGCCGGACAGGGAACTACGAGCAGTACTTC. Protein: CASRGRTGNYEQYF.

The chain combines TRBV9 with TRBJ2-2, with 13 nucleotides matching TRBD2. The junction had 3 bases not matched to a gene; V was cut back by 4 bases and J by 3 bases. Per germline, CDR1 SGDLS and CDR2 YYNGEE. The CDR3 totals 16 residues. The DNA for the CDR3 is TGTGCCAGCAGCAAGACTAGCGGGGGGTACACCGGGGAGCTGTTTTTT. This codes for CASSKTSGGYTGELFF.

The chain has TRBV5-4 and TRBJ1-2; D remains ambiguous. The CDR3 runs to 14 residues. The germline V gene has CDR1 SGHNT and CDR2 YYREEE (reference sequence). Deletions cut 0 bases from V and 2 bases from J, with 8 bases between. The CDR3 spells CASSLAAENYGYTF. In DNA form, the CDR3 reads TGTGCCAGCAGCTTGGCCGCGGAAAACTATGGCTACACCTTC.

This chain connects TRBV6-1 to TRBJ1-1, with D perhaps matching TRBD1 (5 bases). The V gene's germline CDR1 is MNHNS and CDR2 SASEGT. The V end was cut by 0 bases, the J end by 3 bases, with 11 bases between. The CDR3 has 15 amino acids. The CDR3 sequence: CASSEAGGAYTEAFF. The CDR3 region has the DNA TGTGCCAGCAGTGAAGCGGGCGGGGCCTACACTGAAGCTTTCTTT.

This CDR3 reads CASSQDWGGGFRPQHF. CDR3 DNA sequence: TGCGCCAGCAGCCAAGATTGGGGGGGCGGTTTTCGGCCCCAGCATTTT. The V call is TRBV4-1, the J call TRBJ1-5, with D possibly matching TRBD1 (6 bases). This CDR3 is built from 16 residues. CDR1 is MGHRA and CDR2 is YSYEKL in the germline V gene. V lost 0 bases and J 9 bases, leaving 18 bases between the germline ends.

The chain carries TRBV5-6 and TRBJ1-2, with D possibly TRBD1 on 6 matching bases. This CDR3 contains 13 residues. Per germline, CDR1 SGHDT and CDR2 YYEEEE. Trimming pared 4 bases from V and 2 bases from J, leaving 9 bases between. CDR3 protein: CASSRQDNYGYTF. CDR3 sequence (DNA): TGTGCCAGCAGCCGACAGGACAACTATGGCTACACCTTC.

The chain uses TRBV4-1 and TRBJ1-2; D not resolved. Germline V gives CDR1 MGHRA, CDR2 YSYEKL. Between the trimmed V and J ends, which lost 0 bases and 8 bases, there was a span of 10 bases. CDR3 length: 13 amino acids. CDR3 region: CASSQDFRSGYTF. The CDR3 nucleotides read TGCGCCAGCAGCCAAGATTTCAGGTCAGGCTACACCTTC.

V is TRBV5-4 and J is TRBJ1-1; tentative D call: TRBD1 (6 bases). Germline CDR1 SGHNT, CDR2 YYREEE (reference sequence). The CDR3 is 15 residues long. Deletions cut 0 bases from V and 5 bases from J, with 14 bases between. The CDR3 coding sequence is TGTGCCAGCAGCTTGGAAGGTGGCAGGGGTACTGAAGCTTTCTTT. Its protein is CASSLEGGRGTEAFF. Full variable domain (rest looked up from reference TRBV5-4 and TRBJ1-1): ETGVTQSPTHLIKTRGQQVTLRCSSQSGHNTVSWYQQALGQGPQFIFQYYREEENGRGNFPPRFSGLQFPNYSSELNVNALELDDSALYLCASSLEGGRGTEAFFGQGTRLTVV.

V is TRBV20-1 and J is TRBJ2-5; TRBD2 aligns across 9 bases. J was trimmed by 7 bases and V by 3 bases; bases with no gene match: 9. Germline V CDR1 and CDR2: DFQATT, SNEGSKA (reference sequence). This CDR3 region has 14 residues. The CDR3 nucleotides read TGCAGTGCTAGTCCTTCGCGGGGGGGCTTGACCCAGTACTTC. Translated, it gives CSASPSRGGLTQYF.

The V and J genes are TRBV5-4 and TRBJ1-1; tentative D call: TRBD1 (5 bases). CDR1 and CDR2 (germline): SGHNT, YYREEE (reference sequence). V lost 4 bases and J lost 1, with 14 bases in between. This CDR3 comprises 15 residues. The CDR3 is CASSTDPGGNTEAFF. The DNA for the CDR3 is TGTGCCAGCAGCACAGACCCCGGGGGGAACACTGAAGCTTTCTTT.

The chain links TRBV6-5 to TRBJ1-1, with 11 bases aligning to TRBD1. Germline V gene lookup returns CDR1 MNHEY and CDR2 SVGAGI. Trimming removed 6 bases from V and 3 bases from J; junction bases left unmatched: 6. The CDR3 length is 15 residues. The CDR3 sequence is CASSPPGQGDTEAFF. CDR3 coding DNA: TGTGCCAGCAGCCCACCGGGACAGGGGGACACTGAAGCTTTCTTT.

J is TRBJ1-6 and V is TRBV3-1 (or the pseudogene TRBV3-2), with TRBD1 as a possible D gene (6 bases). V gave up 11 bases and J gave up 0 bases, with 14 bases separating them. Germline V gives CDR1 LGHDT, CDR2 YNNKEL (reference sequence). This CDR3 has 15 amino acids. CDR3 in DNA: TGTGCCTCTAGGGGGACCGGCTCCTATAATTCACCCCTCCACTTT. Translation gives CASRGTGSYNSPLHF.

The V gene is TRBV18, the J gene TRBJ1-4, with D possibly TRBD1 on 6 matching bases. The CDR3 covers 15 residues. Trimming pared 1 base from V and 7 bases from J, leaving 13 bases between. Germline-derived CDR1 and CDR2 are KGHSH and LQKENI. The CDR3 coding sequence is TGTGCCAGCTCACCACTCGGGACACTCGGTGAAAAACTGTTTTTT. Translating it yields CASSPLGTLGEKLFF.

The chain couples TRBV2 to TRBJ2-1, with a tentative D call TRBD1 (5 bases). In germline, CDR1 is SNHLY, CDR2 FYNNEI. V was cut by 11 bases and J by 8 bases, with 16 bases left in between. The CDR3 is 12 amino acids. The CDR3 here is CAGQKDEDEQFF. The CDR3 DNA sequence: TGTGCCGGACAAAAGGACGAAGATGAGCAGTTCTTC.

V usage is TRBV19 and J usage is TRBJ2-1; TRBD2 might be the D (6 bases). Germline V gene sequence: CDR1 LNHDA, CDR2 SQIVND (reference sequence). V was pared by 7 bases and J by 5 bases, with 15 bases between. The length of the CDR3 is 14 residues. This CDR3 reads CASTPGLKDNEQFF. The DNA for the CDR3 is TGTGCCAGTACCCCGGGACTGAAGGACAATGAGCAGTTCTTC.

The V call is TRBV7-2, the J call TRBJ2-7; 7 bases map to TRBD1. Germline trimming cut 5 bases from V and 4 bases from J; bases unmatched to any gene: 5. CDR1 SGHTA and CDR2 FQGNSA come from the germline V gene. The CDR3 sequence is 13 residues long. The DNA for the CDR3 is TGTGCCAGCAGCCCACGACAGGGTTACGAGCAGTACTTC. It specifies CASSPRQGYEQYF. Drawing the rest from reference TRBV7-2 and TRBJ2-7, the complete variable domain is GAGVSQSPSNKVTEKGKDVELRCDPISGHTALYWYRQSLGQGLEFLIYFQGNSAPDKSGLPSDRFSAERTGGSVSTLTIQRTQQEDSAVYLCASSPRQGYEQYFGPGTRLTVT.

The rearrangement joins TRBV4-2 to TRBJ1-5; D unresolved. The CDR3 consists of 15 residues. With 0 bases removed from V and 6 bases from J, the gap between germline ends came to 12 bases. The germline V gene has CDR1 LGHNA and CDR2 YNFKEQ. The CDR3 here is CASSQEMEGSQPQHF. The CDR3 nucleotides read TGTGCCAGCAGCCAAGAGATGGAGGGTTCTCAGCCCCAGCATTTT.

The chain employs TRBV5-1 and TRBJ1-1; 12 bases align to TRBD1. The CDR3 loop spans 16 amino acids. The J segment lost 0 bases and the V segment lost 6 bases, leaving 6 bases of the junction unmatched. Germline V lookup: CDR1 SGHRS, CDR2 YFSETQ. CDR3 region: CASKLGQGAVNTEAFF. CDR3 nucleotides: TGCGCCAGCAAGTTGGGACAGGGGGCGGTGAACACTGAAGCTTTCTTT.

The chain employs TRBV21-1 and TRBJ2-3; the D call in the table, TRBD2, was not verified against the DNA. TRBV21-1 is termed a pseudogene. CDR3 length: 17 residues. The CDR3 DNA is TGTGCCAGCAGCAAGGGCGGGCTCAAAACAAACACAGATACGCAGTATTTT. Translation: CASSKGGLKTNTDTQYF.

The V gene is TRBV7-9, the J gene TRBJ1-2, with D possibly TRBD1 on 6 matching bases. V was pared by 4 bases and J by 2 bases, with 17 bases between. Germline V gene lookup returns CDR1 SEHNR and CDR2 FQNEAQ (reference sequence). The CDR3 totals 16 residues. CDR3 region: CASSYTPGHQNYGYTF. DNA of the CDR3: TGTGCCAGCAGCTATACTCCGGGACACCAAAACTATGGCTACACCTTC.

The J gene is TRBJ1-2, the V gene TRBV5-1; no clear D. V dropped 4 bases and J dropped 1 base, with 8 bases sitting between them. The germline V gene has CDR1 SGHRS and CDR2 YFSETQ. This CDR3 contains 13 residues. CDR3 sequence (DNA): TGCGCCAGCAGCGCCGCCGGTAACTATGGCTACACCTTC. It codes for CASSAAGNYGYTF.

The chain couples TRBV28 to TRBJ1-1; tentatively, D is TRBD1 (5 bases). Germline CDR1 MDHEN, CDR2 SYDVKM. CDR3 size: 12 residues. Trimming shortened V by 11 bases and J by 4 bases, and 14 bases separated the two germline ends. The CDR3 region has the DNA TGTGCCGCAGGTGGGGGGAGCACTGAAGCTTTCTTT. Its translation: CAAGGGSTEAFF.

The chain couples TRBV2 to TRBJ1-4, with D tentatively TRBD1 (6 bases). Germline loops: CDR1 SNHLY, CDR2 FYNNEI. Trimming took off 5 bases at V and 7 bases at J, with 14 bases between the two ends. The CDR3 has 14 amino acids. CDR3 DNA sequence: TGTGCCAGCAGTATGGGGGGGCAAGTTGAAAAACTGTTTTTT. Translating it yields CASSMGGQVEKLFF.

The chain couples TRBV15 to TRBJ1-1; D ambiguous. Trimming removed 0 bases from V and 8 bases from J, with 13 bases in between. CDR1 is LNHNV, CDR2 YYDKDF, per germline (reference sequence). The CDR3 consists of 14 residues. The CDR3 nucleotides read TGTGCCACCAGCAGAGATAAGGCGGCATTGGAAGCTTTCTTT. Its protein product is CATSRDKAALEAFF.

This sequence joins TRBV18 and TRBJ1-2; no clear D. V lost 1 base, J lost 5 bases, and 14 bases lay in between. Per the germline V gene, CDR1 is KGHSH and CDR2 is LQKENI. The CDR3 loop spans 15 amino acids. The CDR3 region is CASSPRPEALYGYTF. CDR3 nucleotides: TGTGCCAGCTCACCACGCCCCGAGGCCTTATATGGCTACACCTTC.